This T cell receptor (beta chain) was recovered during a study of human T cells and chemical hapten exposure (dated by TCRdb to the early 2020s). About the study as a whole: Libraries were combined into a pool for sequencing, and differences in TCR yield between samples came mainly from small differences in library volumes within the pool. In alopecia patients, the study followed how the peripheral blood TCR repertoire changed in vivo over primary and secondary sensitization to diphenylcyclopropenone (DPC), a hapten.

Total RNA was extracted from unfractionated whole blood that had been collected in Tempus Blood RNA tubes. As TCR sequencing controls, 4 or 5 healthy volunteers were used, with blood taken at day 0, 2 weeks and 6 weeks. During library preparation, unique molecular identifiers were attached to individual cDNA molecules so that TCRs could be counted quantitatively and reproducibly. For every blood RNA sample, sequencing covered both the TCR alpha and TCR beta chains. The authors' analysis ran thus. The median number of TCRs per sample was around 100,000, ranging from about 20,000 to 750,000. The Decombinator software suite was used to annotate the V, J and CDR3 of the TCR reads. To make PS versus PT1 abundance plots, every sample was subsampled to the same number of TCRs (28,000). Expanded TCRs were defined as absent before sensitization and observed at least eight times at the 2-week time point. TCRdb passed the public sequencing reads through fastp at Q25 and MiXCR, retaining productive beta sequences. When rows share a CDR3 protein, they turn into one entry using the most common DNA and genes. In this record, the V and J calls reflect TCRdb's handling and not the investigators' own analysis. The sample table contains 95,000 to 150,000 distinct CDR3 sequences; only one count was recorded for approximately 9% of them. Around 1.4% of the sample belongs to the ten largest clones.

The investigation overall reported the following: Repeated subsampling changed both the strength of the expansion versus patch-test correlation and the threshold at which that correlation became significant. The number of TCRs above 1 in 1000 frequency did not change with DPC sensitization; there was no evidence of global repertoire structure alterations.

This clonotype was seen many times. Its antigen specificity is not known. Base qualities are not recorded, but no much larger clone differs from it by a single base. The CDR3 has 13 amino acids, counting the end cysteine and phenylalanine. Only the CDR3 part of the read is kept: 39 bases, read in frame from the first base. CDR1 and CDR2, looked up from the germline V gene, are SQVTM and ANQGSEA. V and J are truncated by 2 bases and 0 bases respectively, leaving an intervening sequence of 7 bases. In this chain, TRBV29-1 is recombined with TRBJ2-5, with a weak D call of TRBD1 (5 bases match). The source of this sequence is a human donor in good health. Some clones in this sample may be carry-over from other donors' samples. Donor details come from another sample of the same person, matched by shared clones. Specimen: whole blood. CDR3 loop: CSVEPGHQETQYF. The DNA reads as follows: TGCAGCGTTGAACCAGGGCACCAAGAGACCCAGTACTTC.